The TCR beta chain under discussion was sequenced for a study of regulatory T cells in long-lasting Graves disease (dated by TCRdb to the early 2020s). As for the study more broadly: Antithyroid drugs had been taken for less than 3 months by newly diagnosed Graves' disease patients. The study was conducted in China and was registered as a clinical trial. A total of some 35 samples underwent TCR sequencing, from about 13 patients with persistent Graves' disease and around 20 patients with newly diagnosed Graves' disease. Patients with persistent Graves' disease were compared with patients with newly diagnosed Graves' disease using TCR sequencing and RNA sequencing of peripheral blood. What the research found in general, with its limitations: Only the TCR beta chain was sequenced and analyzed. Compared with newly diagnosed patients, patients with persistent Graves' disease had lower TCR Shannon entropy and fewer highly expanded clones, which suggests clonal expansion. A larger number of public clonotypes was shared among persistent patients (fewer than 3,000) than among newly diagnosed patients (approximately 1,000). As a limitation, the authors acknowledged that the small sample size may reduce accuracy. Persistent disease showed preferential use of TRBV28, TRBJ1-2 and TRBJ2-5, whereas newly diagnosed disease favored TRBV20-1 and TRBJ2-1. The study examined only peripheral blood because the primary lesion, thyroid tissue, could not be accessed.

The label giving this sample's time point can be read as: newly diagnosed GD, antithyroid drugs for less than 3 months. For both TCR sequencing and RNA sequencing, RNA was extracted from PBMCs using TRIzol. The diagnosis of Graves' disease was made according to American Thyroid Association guidelines. Recruitment of patients was carried out at an endocrinology department in Xi'an, China. Each patient gave around 9.2 milliliters of peripheral blood, collected in an EDTA anticoagulant tube. Ficoll Paque Plus density gradient separation was used to isolate PBMCs, and no further T cell sorting was performed. An Agilent 2100 Bioanalyzer and agarose gel were used to check RNA quality, while a NanoDrop 2000 measured RNA concentration. Library method: multiplex PCR. The sequencing machine was an Illumina HiSeq 4000. iRepertoire HTBI primers and Arm-PCR amplification of CDR3 regions were used to construct TCR beta libraries. Before sequencing, the PCR products went through gel purification. The original methods were these. Gene usage analysis of CDR3 amino acid clonotypes used the roughly 60 TRBV and 14 to 15 TRBJ segments found across samples. Filtered high-quality paired reads were merged into contigs using COPE and FqMerger. Contigs were aligned with BLAST to IMGT TRBV, TRBD and TRBJ reference genes, and CDR3 was defined per IMGT. Any clonotype with a frequency above 0.1% was classified as a highly expanded clone. Shannon entropy was used to measure repertoire diversity, and the Gini coefficient was used to measure V-J evenness. Clonotypes shared by more than one individual were considered public. TCRdb itself trimmed the public reads at Q25 with fastp, ran MiXCR and retained productive beta chains. Rows with one shared CDR3 protein collapse into an entry with the most common genes and DNA. TCRdb's processing, not the authors' own work, is the source of the V and J calls. The sample table records some 200,000 distinct CDR3 sequences; approximately 18% of these occur just once. The ten largest account for approximately 12% of the sample.

As for this clonotype: Its antigen target is currently unknown. Base qualities are missing; no much larger clone stands one base away.

The junction shows trimming of 2 bases on V and 5 bases on J, plus 9 bases between the germline ends. Measured from the cysteine to the phenylalanine, the CDR3 is 13 residues long. Here the CDR3 DNA is all that survives: 39 bases in frame from base 1. The data also belong to a second study, concerning T cells in Graves' hyperthyroidism and ophthalmopathy. From the second report: Stable Graves' hyperthyroidism was defined as the absence of progression to ophthalmopathy over 18 months of follow-up. Hyperthyroidism patients were newly diagnosed, with disease duration under 2 months, and aged 18 to 65 years. The study excluded patients with uncontrolled infections, other autoimmune diseases, pregnancy or lactation. Diagnoses were established on the basis of clinical symptoms, serum thyroxine and TRAb, thyroid ultrasound, and orbital computed tomography. A first-round RT-PCR of the TCR CDR3 used the HTBI primer set with the Qiagen OneStep RT-PCR kit. Most expanded thyroid clonotypes (frequency above 0.001) were also found in blood, which suggests that blood repertoires may mirror thyroid immune responses. A model built on a 13 V-J signature distinguished ophthalmopathy from stable hyperthyroidism, reaching 85% to 90% sensitivity and around 81% specificity in cross-validation and 80%/75% in testing. In validation, the model predicted progression to ophthalmopathy a median of roughly 6.5 months before onset, with about 71% sensitivity and 72.22% specificity. To identify TCR V-J signatures that set the groups apart, the researchers used a discovery cohort of roughly 100 patients, made up of roughly 45 with Graves' ophthalmopathy and 57 with stable Graves' hyperthyroidism. Prospective prediction of ophthalmopathy was tested in an independent validation cohort consisting of 18 hyperthyroidism patients and approximately 16 patients who later progressed to ophthalmopathy. For training and testing, the 100 or so patients in the discovery cohort were randomly divided in a 7:3 ratio. In addition, the study compared T-cell repertoires in thyroid tissue and in blood from about 6 Graves' hyperthyroidism patients. Once sampling was done, hyperthyroidism patients were given methimazole at a starting dose of 30 mg daily, whereas ophthalmopathy patients were given high-dose intravenous methylprednisolone. Libraries were constructed in a second round of multiplex PCR, after which size selection and purification were performed. Sequencing of the libraries was done on an Illumina HiSeq2000 using paired-end 100 bp reads. SOAPnuke was used to process the raw data, throwing out any read that contained adapters or uncalled bases, had a mean Phred below 15, or lacked an exact constant-primer or identifier match. High-quality paired reads were merged with COPE v1.2.5, and unique nucleotide sequences were defined as clonotypes. Clonotypes were aligned to IMGT TRBV, TRBD and TRBJ reference segments using MiTCR v1.1. The analysis included only V-J combinations with a frequency above 0.0001, which together covered around 99% of the repertoires. A TCS score was defined as the ratio between F50 (clonal expansion) and ExV (chaos), using BLOSUM62-based TCRdist between CDR3 peptides within each V-J. Welch's t-statistics and random forest reduced around 520 V-J features to about 12, which were used in a naive Bayes classifier (R e1071). Sample size was not statistically predetermined, and blinding of investigators to group allocation was not performed. TCR Vbeta CDR3 sequencing of fewer than 150 peripheral blood samples (approximately 44 ophthalmopathy, some 75 hyperthyroidism and some 17 progressor patients) is reported in the paper.

Recombination joined TRBV12-3 or TRBV12-4 with TRBJ1-1; no D gene call is confident. This clonotype originated in a woman in her twenties or thirties with Graves disease. Donor details come from another sample of the same person, matched by shared clones. Source: peripheral blood mononuclear cells (PBMCs), taken at new diagnosis, from a patient treated with antithyroid drugs. CDR3 sequence: CASSLRAETEAFF. The nucleotide sequence reads as follows: TGTGCCAGCAGTTTACGAGCAGAGACTGAAGCTTTCTTT.